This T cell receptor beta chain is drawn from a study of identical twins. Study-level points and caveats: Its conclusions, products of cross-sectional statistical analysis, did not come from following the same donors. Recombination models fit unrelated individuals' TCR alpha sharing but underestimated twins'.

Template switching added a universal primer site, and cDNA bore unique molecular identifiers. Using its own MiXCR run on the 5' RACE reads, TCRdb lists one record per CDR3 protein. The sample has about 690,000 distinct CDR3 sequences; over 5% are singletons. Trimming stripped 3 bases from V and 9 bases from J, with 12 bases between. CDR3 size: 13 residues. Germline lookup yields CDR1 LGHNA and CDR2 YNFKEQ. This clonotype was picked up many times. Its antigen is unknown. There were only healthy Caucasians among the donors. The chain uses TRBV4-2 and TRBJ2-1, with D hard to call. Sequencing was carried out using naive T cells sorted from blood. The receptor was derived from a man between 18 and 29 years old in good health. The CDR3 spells CASSQRRAVEQFF. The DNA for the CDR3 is TGTGCCAGCAGCCAGAGGAGAGCTGTTGAGCAGTTCTTC.